The 32 T cell receptor beta chains below come from one sample, sequenced in a study of shared clonotypes between healthy human individuals. Cells designated naive CD8 were CD45RO-negative and were positively selected for CCR7, with terminally differentiated effector memory CD45RA+ cells excluded. The assay was immunoSEQ multiplex PCR, and TCRdb's table has in-frame clones only and misses some. The table shows about 2.1 million clones, with around 93% occurring only once. Source material: naive CD8+ T cells from PBMCs. These receptors all stem from a man in his late teens or twenties in good health. Some clones in this sample may be carry-over from other donors' samples.

This chain connects TRBV6-6 to TRBJ2-7; TRBD1 or TRBD2 may be the D gene (5 bases each). CDR1 and CDR2 (germline): MNHNY, SVGAGI (reference sequence). Trimming pared 2 bases from V and 1 base from J, leaving 9 bases between. This CDR3 has 14 residues. The CDR3 DNA reads TGTGCCAGCAGTTACGGGACGGATTCCTACGAGCAGTACTTC. Translation gives CASSYGTDSYEQYF.

The table lists this clone with a few counts. This chain connects TRBV2 to TRBJ1-1; 7 bases line up with TRBD1. V shed 6 bases and J 10 bases; nucleotides not matched to a gene: 17. This CDR3 is 15 amino acids long. In germline, CDR1 is SNHLY, CDR2 FYNNEI. DNA for the CDR3: TGTGCCAGCAGCCCCGCACCGACAGGGAATGAGCTAGCTTTCTTT. Protein sequence: CASSPAPTGNELAFF. The whole variable domain, filled in from reference TRBV2 and TRBJ1-1, reads EPEVTQTPSHQVTQMGQEVILRCVPISNHLYFYWYRQILGQKVEFLVSFYNNEISEKSEIFDDQFSVERPDGSNFTLKIRSTKLEDSAMYFCASSPAPTGNELAFFGQGTRLTVV.

The rearrangement links TRBV4-1 to TRBJ2-7; 10 positions match TRBD1. Germline-derived CDR1 and CDR2 are MGHRA and YSYEKL. CDR3 length: 14 residues. J was trimmed by 5 bases and V by 4 bases; bases with no gene match: 5. The CDR3 loop is CASSPTGQGDEQYF. CDR3 bases: TGCGCCAGCAGCCCCACCGGACAGGGGGACGAGCAGTACTTC.

The chain recombines TRBV28 with TRBJ2-7; D remains unclear. Germline CDR1 MDHEN, CDR2 SYDVKM. Trimming removed 8 bases at V and 5 bases at J, with 16 bases between. This CDR3 contains 13 residues. This CDR3 is CASALGRGNEQYF. The CDR3 DNA reads as TGTGCCAGCGCCTTAGGCCGAGGCAACGAGCAGTACTTC.

The J gene is TRBJ2-2, the V gene TRBV4-3; D call uncertain. Trimming took off 4 bases at V and 3 bases at J, with 18 bases between the two ends. The V gene's germline CDR1 is LGHNA and CDR2 YSLEER. The CDR3 runs to 17 residues. CDR3 protein: CASSPYLDPIDTGELFF. Here the CDR3 DNA reads TGCGCCAGCAGCCCATATCTGGACCCAATCGACACCGGGGAGCTGTTTTTT.

The chain is built from TRBV21-1 and TRBJ1-3; the table's TRBD1 call for D was not verified on the DNA. TRBV21-1 is designated a pseudogene. The CDR3 has 17 residues. CDR3 loop: CASSKEETGASGNTIYF. The CDR3 DNA follows: TGTGCCAGCAGCAAAGAGGAGACAGGGGCAAGTGGAAACACCATATATTTT.

The gene calls are TRBV28 and TRBJ2-1; D is unresolved. Germline V gives CDR1 MDHEN, CDR2 SYDVKM. V was pared by 6 bases and J by 1 base, with 16 bases between. The CDR3 sequence is 16 residues long. CDR3 residues: CASSNPAELSYNEQFF. CDR3 DNA sequence: TGTGCCAGCAGCAACCCGGCGGAACTTTCCTACAATGAGCAGTTCTTC.

This chain connects TRBV5-6 to TRBJ1-1; maybe TRBD1 (5 bases). The CDR3 totals 13 residues. V was pared by 5 bases and J by 6 bases, with 14 bases between. CDR1 is SGHDT, CDR2 YYEEEE, per germline. CDR3 loop: CASSRGYRAEAFF. CDR3 coding DNA: TGTGCCAGCAGTCGGGGGTATCGGGCTGAAGCTTTCTTT. Supplemented by reference TRBV5-6 and TRBJ1-1, the full variable domain reads DAGVTQSPTHLIKTRGQQVTLRCSPKSGHDTVSWYQQALGQGPQFIFQYYEEEERQRGNFPDRFSGHQFPNYSSELNVNALLLGDSALYLCASSRGYRAEAFFGQGTRLTVV.

The CDR3 sequence: CASSPFGGSGSITYNEQFF. The CDR3 DNA reads TGTGCCAGCAGCCCCTTTGGTGGTAGCGGGAGTATCACCTACAATGAGCAGTTCTTC. The rearrangement joins TRBV7-9 to TRBJ2-1, with 9 bases that match TRBD2. Trimming at V came to 5 bases and at J to 2 bases, leaving 16 bases not matched to a gene. This CDR3 has 19 amino acids. CDR1 SEHNR and CDR2 FQNEAQ come from the germline V gene (reference sequence).

The chain couples TRBV28 to TRBJ2-7; TRBD1 agrees at 12 bases. Germline lookup yields CDR1 MDHEN and CDR2 SYDVKM. This CDR3 contains 20 residues. V shed 5 bases, J shed 3 bases, and the junction held 20 bases outside the gene matches. The CDR3 bases are TGTGCCAGCAGTCCCATTGGGACAGGGGGCGAATGGGTGTCCGTCTACGAGCAGTACTTC. Amino acids: CASSPIGTGGEWVSVYEQYF.

This sequence joins TRBV20-1 and TRBJ2-1; D not resolved. Germline V gene sequence: CDR1 DFQATT, CDR2 SNEGSKA (reference sequence). The CDR3 has 11 amino acids. The V end was cut by 6 bases, the J end by 5 bases, with 8 bases between. CDR3 loop: CSAPHNNEQFF. The CDR3 DNA follows: TGCAGTGCCCCCCACAACAATGAGCAGTTCTTC.

This clone was seen once. This chain uses TRBV9 with TRBJ2-1; weak D call: TRBD2 (6 bases). V lost 4 bases and J lost 0, with 11 bases in between. The CDR3 is 15 residues long. Per germline, CDR1 SGDLS and CDR2 YYNGEE. Here the CDR3 DNA reads TGTGCCAGCAGCATGCGACTAGGCTCCTACAATGAGCAGTTCTTC. Its protein is CASSMRLGSYNEQFF.

This rearrangement joins TRBV15 to TRBJ2-7; D might be TRBD1 or TRBD2, each matching 5 bases. V was cut by 0 bases and J by 7 bases, with 13 bases left in between. Germline V CDR1 and CDR2: LNHNV, YYDKDF (reference sequence). The CDR3 totals 14 residues. CDR3 in amino acids: CATSREGTYGEQYF. CDR3 in DNA: TGTGCCACCAGCAGAGAGGGGACCTATGGGGAGCAGTACTTC. Full variable domain (rest looked up from reference TRBV15 and TRBJ2-7): DAMVIQNPRYQVTQFGKPVTLSCSQTLNHNVMYWYQQKSSQAPKLLFHYYDKDFNNEADTPDNFQSRRPNTSFCFLDIRSPGLGDTAMYLCATSREGTYGEQYFGPGTRLTVT.

The chain carries TRBV5-1 and TRBJ2-3, with 7 positions matching TRBD1. This CDR3 contains 17 residues. J gave up 2 bases and V 0 bases, and 9 bases lay outside the gene matches. Germline CDR1 SGHRS, CDR2 YFSETQ. CDR3 bases: TGCGCCAGCAGCTTGGACCGGATAGGGGGCGTCACAGATACGCAGTATTTT. Translation: CASSLDRIGGVTDTQYF.

J is TRBJ2-7 and V is TRBV28; TRBD1 matches 9 bases. Germline trimming cut 10 bases from V and 3 bases from J; bases unmatched to any gene: 4. Germline CDR1 reads MDHEN; CDR2 reads SYDVKM. The length of the CDR3 is 12 residues. In nucleotides, the CDR3 is TGTGCCACCGGGACAGGGATCTACGAGCAGTACTTC. Translated, it gives CATGTGIYEQYF.

This sequence joins TRBV7-3 and TRBJ2-5; 9 nucleotides agree with TRBD1. This CDR3 contains 15 residues. V dropped 5 bases and J dropped 4; count of bases not matched to a gene: 8. CDR1 is SGHTA, CDR2 FQGTGA, per germline. DNA of the CDR3: TGTGCCAGCAGCCCCACAGGGGGCCCCTCAGAGACCCAGTACTTC. Amino acids: CASSPTGGPSETQYF.

The J gene is TRBJ2-1, the V gene TRBV5-1, with 8 positions matching TRBD1. This CDR3 is 14 amino acids long. V trimming: 4 bases; J trimming: 8 bases; junction bases outside the gene matches: 8. The germline gives CDR1 SGHRS, CDR2 YFSETQ. The CDR3 coding sequence is TGCGCCAGCAGCGAAGGACAGGGTATCGATGAGCAGTTCTTC. This codes for CASSEGQGIDEQFF.

The chain uses TRBV28 and TRBJ2-1, with D possibly matching TRBD1 (6 bases). In germline, CDR1 is MDHEN, CDR2 SYDVKM. Trimming took off 6 bases at V and 0 bases at J, with 12 bases between the two ends. CDR3 length: 15 residues. The chain's CDR3 is CASRFRGGSYNEQFF. The CDR3 DNA is TGTGCCAGCAGGTTCAGAGGGGGCTCCTACAATGAGCAGTTCTTC.

The genes are TRBV7-9 and TRBJ2-2; D possibly corresponds to TRBD1 (5 bases). This CDR3 has 14 amino acids. Germline-derived CDR1 and CDR2 are SEHNR and FQNEAQ (reference sequence). Trimming pared 5 bases from V and 4 bases from J, leaving 11 bases between. CDR3 sequence reads: CASSPSGRTGELFF. CDR3 DNA sequence: TGTGCCAGCAGCCCCTCAGGGCGCACCGGGGAGCTGTTTTTT.

A remark on this clone: Germline is not matched at one junction end, which may reflect a read error. The V gene is TRBV28, the J gene TRBJ1-3; the D is unclear. CDR3 size: 12 residues. Germline assignment: CDR1 MDHEN and CDR2 SYDVKM. CDR3 bases: TGTGCCAGCAGTTTTGCTGGAAGCACCATATATTTT. Its protein is CASSFAGSTIYF.

The genes are TRBV14 and TRBJ2-7; D gene unclear. Trimming stripped 4 bases from V and 1 base from J, with 14 bases between. This CDR3 contains 15 residues. The germline V gene has CDR1 SGHDN and CDR2 FVKESK. The CDR3 DNA follows: TGTGCCAGCAGCCCACACCAAACAACGTCCTACGAGCAGTACTTC. Translating gives CASSPHQTTSYEQYF.

This chain uses TRBV28 with TRBJ1-1; D possibly corresponds to TRBD1 (5 bases). CDR3 length equals 15 residues. Germline V gene sequence: CDR1 MDHEN, CDR2 SYDVKM. Deletions cut 5 bases from V and 0 bases from J, with 13 bases between. The CDR3 region has the DNA TGTGCCAGCAGTCCCTCGCGACAGATGAACACTGAAGCTTTCTTT. Translated: CASSPSRQMNTEAFF.

The chain joins TRBV11-2 to TRBJ2-1; tentatively, D is TRBD2 (6 bases). Looked up from germline, CDR1 is SGHAT and CDR2 is FQNNGV. This CDR3 contains 15 residues. Trimming removed 6 bases from V and 2 bases from J, with 14 bases in between. CDR3 sequence (DNA): TGTGCCAGCAGTTCCCGGGAGAAGACCTACAATGAGCAGTTCTTC. Translating it yields CASSSREKTYNEQFF. Looking up the rest from reference TRBV11-2 and TRBJ2-1 gives the full variable domain: EAGVAQSPRYKIIEKRQSVAFWCNPISGHATLYWYQQILGQGPKLLIQFQNNGVVDDSQLPKDRFSAERLKGVDSTLKIQPAKLEDSAVYLCASSSREKTYNEQFFGPGTRLTVL.

The J gene is TRBJ2-7, the V gene TRBV27, with TRBD2 as a possible D gene (6 bases). Trimming removed 2 bases at V and 0 bases at J, with 14 bases between. The CDR3 totals 16 residues. Germline CDR1 MNHEY, CDR2 SMNVEV (reference sequence). The CDR3 here is CASSLDLAQSSYEQYF. Written as DNA, the CDR3 is TGTGCCAGCAGTTTAGATCTAGCGCAGAGCTCCTACGAGCAGTACTTC.

This clone has only a few counts. V is TRBV28 and J is TRBJ1-1; the D gene is possibly TRBD1 (6 bases). The V gene lost 10 bases and the J gene lost 5 bases, with 17 bases spanning the gap. This CDR3 region has 13 residues. Germline CDR1 reads MDHEN; CDR2 reads SYDVKM. The CDR3 here is CATQTHRATEAFF. The CDR3, as DNA: TGTGCCACCCAGACTCACAGGGCTACTGAAGCTTTCTTT. Combining the CDR3 with reference TRBV28 and TRBJ1-1 gives the whole variable domain DVKVTQSSRYLVKRTGEKVFLECVQDMDHENMFWYRQDPGLGLRLIYFSYDVKMKEKGDIPEGYSVSREKKERFSLILESASTNQTSMYLCATQTHRATEAFFGQGTRLTVV.

V and J are TRBV28 and TRBJ1-1; D is undetermined. Per the germline V gene, CDR1 is MDHEN and CDR2 is SYDVKM. This CDR3 is 16 amino acids long. V was trimmed by 4 bases and J by 0 bases, leaving 15 bases between them. This CDR3 reads CASSSQTGFLNTEAFF. In DNA form, the CDR3 reads TGTGCCAGCAGTTCTCAAACGGGATTCTTGAACACTGAAGCTTTCTTT.

This clone was found a few times. The J gene is TRBJ1-4, the V gene TRBV2; possible D gene TRBD1, 5 bases. The CDR3 sequence is 13 residues long. Between the trimmed V and J ends, which lost 3 bases and 7 bases, there was a span of 9 bases. The germline gives CDR1 SNHLY, CDR2 FYNNEI. Here the CDR3 DNA reads TGTGCCAGCAGTGAGATCGGGGGTGAAAAACTGTTTTTT. The encoded protein is CASSEIGGEKLFF. The entire variable domain, with the rest obtained from reference TRBV2 and TRBJ1-4, is as follows: EPEVTQTPSHQVTQMGQEVILRCVPISNHLYFYWYRQILGQKVEFLVSFYNNEISEKSEIFDDQFSVERPDGSNFTLKIRSTKLEDSAMYFCASSEIGGEKLFFGSGTQLSVL.

The chain recombines TRBV2 with TRBJ2-7; D possibly uses TRBD1 or TRBD2 (5 bases each). V lost 5 bases, J lost 0 bases, and 14 bases lay in between. The CDR3 is made up of 15 amino acids. Germline values: CDR1 SNHLY, CDR2 FYNNEI. The CDR3 DNA is TGTGCCAGCAGTAGGCGAGGGGTGTACTCCTACGAGCAGTACTTC. Translation: CASSRRGVYSYEQYF.

This sequence joins TRBV5-4 and TRBJ2-1; TRBD2 matches 11 bases. The germline V gene encodes CDR1 SGHNT and CDR2 YYREEE (reference sequence). The CDR3 loop spans 14 amino acids. V dropped 2 bases and J dropped 10; count of bases not matched to a gene: 5. This CDR3 reads CASSLGLAGDEQFF. The CDR3 bases are TGTGCCAGCAGCTTAGGACTAGCGGGTGACGAGCAGTTCTTC.

This chain uses TRBV9 with TRBJ2-7; 8 nucleotides agree with TRBD2. The CDR3 sequence is 15 residues long. V trimming: 5 bases; J trimming: 1 base; junction bases outside the gene matches: 8. CDR1 is SGDLS, CDR2 YYNGEE, per germline. The CDR3 spells CASSLAGTVSYEQYF. The CDR3 region has the DNA TGTGCCAGCAGTCTAGCGGGTACGGTTTCCTACGAGCAGTACTTC.

This clone showed up just once. The chain uses TRBV21-1 and TRBJ1-5; the DNA was not used to check the table's D call, TRBD1. TRBV21-1 is classified as a pseudogene. This CDR3 comprises 18 residues. The DNA for the CDR3 is TGTGCCAGCAGCAAGAAACACCAGGGGGCTCCAAGCAATCAGCCCCAGCATTTT. Its protein product is CASSKKHQGAPSNQPQHF.

This clone was detected a few times. J is TRBJ1-1 and V is TRBV10-3, with no clear D. V gave up 7 bases and J gave up 1 base, with 7 bases separating them. Looked up from germline, CDR1 is ENHRY and CDR2 is SYGVKD. CDR3 length: 12 amino acids. CDR3 amino acids: CAIKAGNTEAFF. The CDR3 coding sequence is TGTGCCATCAAGGCCGGGAACACTGAAGCTTTCTTT.